A single sample gave rise to the 12 T cell receptor beta chains below, sequenced in a study of shared T cell receptors in the human thymus. Produced via immunoSEQ multiplex PCR; TCRdb's table is partial and in-frame only. This table has hundreds of thousands of clones, approximately 89% appearing once. These sequences were also reported in another study, on human thymus T cells.

Sequencing was done on a sample of thymocytes. Every receptor here comes from a boy less than two years old with a congenital heart defect.

The CDR3 region has the DNA TGTGCCAGCCCTCAGGGGCAGGACAGGGACACCGGGGAGCTGTTTTTT. Its translation: CASPQGQDRDTGELFF. The chain carries TRBV7-9 and TRBJ2-2; 8 nucleotides agree with TRBD1. Germline values: CDR1 SEHNR, CDR2 FQNEAQ (reference sequence). Germline trimming cut 8 bases from V and 3 bases from J; bases unmatched to any gene: 11. The CDR3 totals 16 residues. The complete variable domain, with remaining parts taken from reference TRBV7-9 and TRBJ2-2, reads DTGVSQNPRHKITKRGQNVTFRCDPISEHNRLYWYRQTLGQGPEFLTYFQNEAQLEKSRLLSDRFSAERPKGSFSTLEIQRTEQGDSAMYLCASPQGQDRDTGELFFGEGSRLTVL.

The chain recombines TRBV30 with TRBJ1-1, with D unclear. This CDR3 has 18 residues. Between the trimmed V and J ends, which lost 0 bases and 0 bases, there was a span of 20 bases. The germline gives CDR1 GTSNPN, CDR2 SVGIG (reference sequence). This CDR3 is CAWSVLLRRPWMNTEAFF. CDR3 nucleotides: TGTGCCTGGAGTGTACTTTTGAGGCGCCCATGGATGAACACTGAAGCTTTCTTT.

This chain connects TRBV2 to TRBJ1-1; D is uncertain. The CDR3 runs 21 residues. V lost 1 base to trimming and J lost 0 bases, with 27 bases between them. In germline, CDR1 is SNHLY, CDR2 FYNNEI. CDR3 loop: CASSEGPGRAGRSLLNTEAFF. CDR3 sequence (DNA): TGTGCCAGCAGTGAAGGGCCCGGGAGGGCAGGAAGGAGCCTTTTGAACACTGAAGCTTTCTTT.

The chain couples TRBV19 to TRBJ2-3; 8 bases fit TRBD1. V shed 4 bases, J shed 6 bases, and the junction held 15 bases outside the gene matches. This CDR3 comprises 17 residues. Germline V lookup: CDR1 LNHDA, CDR2 SQIVND (reference sequence). The chain's CDR3 is CASSTRRAGGAQDTQYF. CDR3 bases: TGTGCCAGTAGTACCCGGCGGGCAGGGGGCGCCCAGGATACGCAGTATTTT.

V gene TRBV5-6 combines with J gene TRBJ2-7; D is undetermined. CDR3 length equals 13 residues. The V end lost 4 bases, the J end lost 5 bases, and 13 bases lay between the germline ends. Per the germline V gene, CDR1 is SGHDT and CDR2 is YYEEEE. The CDR3, as DNA: TGTGCCAGCAGCCATAACATCGATCACGAGCAGTACTTC. It yields the protein CASSHNIDHEQYF.

The chain recombines TRBV28 with TRBJ2-3; 8 bases map to TRBD1. CDR3 length: 17 residues. Germline V CDR1 and CDR2: MDHEN, SYDVKM. With 7 bases clipped from V and 6 bases from J, the junction kept 18 bases outside the gene matches. For the CDR3, the DNA is TGTGCCAGCATCCCTGGGCGTGACAGGGGTTTTTGGGATACGCAGTATTTT. This gives the protein CASIPGRDRGFWDTQYF.

This clone was observed a single time. The rearrangement uses TRBV20-1 and TRBJ2-1; D unresolved. This CDR3 spans 10 amino acids. CDR1 DFQATT and CDR2 SNEGSKA come from the germline V gene (reference sequence). V was trimmed by 5 bases and J by 9 bases, leaving 8 bases between them. CDR3 nucleotides: TGCAGTGCTCACTATTTTGAGCAGTTCTTC. Residues: CSAHYFEQFF.

Here the CDR3 reads CASSMIGAGFQPQHF. The CDR3, as DNA: TGTGCCAGTAGTATGATTGGAGCGGGATTTCAGCCCCAGCATTTT. The V call is TRBV19, the J call TRBJ1-5; D unresolved. Germline V lookup: CDR1 LNHDA, CDR2 SQIVND (reference sequence). Trimming removed 3 bases from V and 6 bases from J, with 15 bases in between. This CDR3 has 15 amino acids.

The chain couples TRBV7-2 to TRBJ1-6, with D uncertain. Germline CDR1 SGHTA, CDR2 FQGNSA. This CDR3 has 16 residues. V was clipped by 4 bases and J by 0 bases, with 10 bases between them. CDR3 region: CASSSAGSSYNSPLHF. In DNA form, the CDR3 reads TGTGCCAGCAGCTCCGCTGGGAGCTCCTATAATTCACCCCTCCACTTT.

The V gene is TRBV14, the J gene TRBJ1-1; a weak D match, TRBD1 (5 bases). The CDR3 covers 12 residues. CDR1 is SGHDN and CDR2 is FVKESK in the germline V gene. V gave up 4 bases and J gave up 7 bases, with 10 bases separating them. The CDR3 nucleotides read TGTGCCAGCAGCCCCAACAGGCGTGAAGCTTTCTTT. It codes for CASSPNRREAFF.

The rearrangement links TRBV28 to TRBJ2-7, with 8 positions matching TRBD2. The CDR3 contains 14 residues. In germline, CDR1 is MDHEN, CDR2 SYDVKM. Trimming at V came to 5 bases and at J to 3 bases, leaving 6 bases not matched to a gene. The CDR3 sequence is CASSPPSGSYEQYF. The CDR3 DNA follows: TGTGCCAGCAGTCCCCCCAGCGGGAGCTACGAGCAGTACTTC.

The chain carries TRBV27 and TRBJ2-6; perhaps TRBD2 as D (5 bases). Germline-derived CDR1 and CDR2 are MNHEY and SMNVEV (reference sequence). This CDR3 spans 15 amino acids. Trimming left V 8 bases short and J 0 bases short, with 11 bases between. CDR3 nucleotide sequence: TGTGCCAGCGGAGGACCGAGCTCTGGGGCCAACGTCCTGACTTTC. It specifies CASGGPSSGANVLTF. Full variable domain (outside the CDR3, taken from reference TRBV27 and TRBJ2-6): EAQVTQNPRYLITVTGKKLTVTCSQNMNHEYMSWYRQDPGLGLRQIYYSMNVEVTDKGDVPEGYKVSRKEKRNFPLILESPSPNQTSLYFCASGGPSSGANVLTFGAGSRLTVL.